The clone carrying this TCR beta chain was recorded a few times. What it binds is not known. These data come from a study of OX40 agonist ivuxolimab in advanced cancers. In the study overall: An agonistic anti-OX40 (CD134) antibody, ivuxolimab, was used to treat the patients.

The study's findings and limits: Among expanded peripheral T cells, antigen specificity went undetermined.

Assay used: immunoSEQ multiplex PCR; TCRdb lists only in-frame clones, some missing. The repertoire holds some 86,000 clones, with 70% to 90% as singletons. Deletions cut 7 bases from V and 7 bases from J, with 22 bases between. CDR1 is MDHEN and CDR2 is SYDVKM in the germline V gene. The CDR3 runs 15 residues. This chain connects TRBV28 to TRBJ1-1; D might be TRBD1 (6 bases). Material: CD4+ or CD8+ T cells sorted from blood, obtained in a trial of the OX40 agonist ivuxolimab. The clonotype originates from an adult with an advanced solid tumor such as melanoma, head and neck, liver or kidney cancer. CDR3 nucleotide sequence: TGTGCCAGCACCCCCTGGGGGCAGGGAATTGATGAAGCTTTCTTT. It translates to CASTPWGQGIDEAFF.